These T cell receptor beta chains were read from a single sample in a study of regulatory T cells in long-lasting Graves disease. TCRdb reanalysed the multiplex PCR reads using MiXCR and keeps one entry per CDR3 protein. The table shows 580,000 or so distinct CDR3 sequences, with more than 15% occurring only once. The same specimen was also included in a second study, on T cells in Graves' hyperthyroidism and ophthalmopathy.

The specimen comprised peripheral blood mononuclear cells (PBMCs), sampled at new diagnosis, from a patient treated with antithyroid drugs. The receptors derive from a man in his late teens or twenties with Graves disease. The CDR3 runs from the conserved cysteine through the conserved F or W. Fields, in order: CDR3 protein, CDR3 DNA, V gene, J gene, clone size, D gene. A D gene is named only where the DNA matches it firmly. Size tells how often a clone was seen (once, few, many) or the class of an expanded clone, and some rows leave it out.

CASSSGNVGVGYEQYF	TGCGCCAGCAGCTCCGGAAATGTGGGAGTCGGCTACGAGCAGTACTTC	TRBV5-1	TRBJ2-7	NA	NA
CASSSPFGNSYEQYF	TGTGCCAGCAGCTCTCCTTTCGGGAACTCCTACGAGCAGTACTTC	TRBV13	TRBJ2-7	many	NA
CASGLPLDAGAAELFF	TGTGCTAGTGGTTTACCTCTGGACGCGGGAGCCGCGGAGCTGTTTTTT	TRBV12-5	TRBJ2-2	NA	TRBD2
CTSSLGGGPYGYTF	TGTACCAGCAGTTTGGGCGGGGGGCCCTATGGCTACACCTTC	TRBV12-3/TRBV12-4	TRBJ1-2	few	NA
CASSLLYSGNTIYF	TGTGCCAGCAGCTTATTATACTCTGGAAACACCATATATTTT	TRBV7-8	TRBJ1-3	few	NA
CASSYSRGGGNYGYTF	TGTGCCAGCAGTTACTCGAGGGGGGGAGGGAACTATGGCTACACCTTC	TRBV6-5	TRBJ1-2	NA	NA
CASSLPRYNSPLHF	TGTGCCAGCAGTTTACCACGGTATAATTCACCCCTCCACTTT	TRBV28	TRBJ1-6	few	NA
CASSSGQGQNTEAFF	TGTGCCAGCAGTTCGGGACAGGGCCAGAACACTGAAGCTTTCTTT	TRBV2	TRBJ1-1	NA	TRBD1
CASSLATRHWLFF	TGTGCCAGCAGTTTGGCCACCCGACATTGGCTGTTTTTT	TRBV12-3/TRBV12-4	TRBJ1-4	NA	NA
CSAPRGEVREQFF	TGCAGTGCTCCCCGCGGGGAGGTTCGTGAGCAGTTCTTC	TRBV20-1	TRBJ2-1	few	NA
CASSLRLAGIETQYF	TGTGCCAGCAGCTTACGGCTAGCGGGAATAGAGACCCAGTACTTC	TRBV7-9	TRBJ2-5	few	TRBD2
CSASQGAGNQPQHF	TGCAGTGCTAGTCAGGGGGCTGGCAATCAGCCCCAGCATTTT	TRBV20-1	TRBJ1-5	NA	TRBD1
CSVEGYVGGYTF	TGCAGCGTTGAAGGTTATGTTGGCGGCTACACCTTC	TRBV29-1	TRBJ1-2	NA	NA
CAWKRGPTNTGELFF	TGTGCCTGGAAGCGCGGGCCCACCAACACCGGGGAGCTGTTTTTT	TRBV30	TRBJ2-2	many	NA
CASSVFGLDNQPQHF	TGTGCCAGCAGCGTATTCGGTTTGGACAATCAGCCCCAGCATTTT	TRBV9	TRBJ1-5	many	NA
CAGSQENTEAFF	TGTGCCGGCAGCCAAGAGAACACTGAAGCTTTCTTT	TRBV4-2	TRBJ1-1	NA	NA
CASGAMPHSGANVLTF	TGTGCCAGCGGGGCTATGCCACACTCTGGGGCCAACGTCCTGACTTTC	TRBV2	TRBJ2-6	many	NA
CSARDPGTSGGSFYEQYF	TGCAGTGCTAGAGATCCCGGGACTAGCGGAGGGTCGTTCTACGAGCAGTACTTC	TRBV20-1	TRBJ2-7	NA	TRBD2
CASSRVGTDRARPQHF	TGTGCCAGCAGTCGGGTGGGGACGGACAGGGCCCGCCCCCAGCATTTT	TRBV6-1	TRBJ1-5	many	TRBD1
CASSRSLAGGRDTQYF	TGTGCCAGCAGCCGCTCTCTAGCGGGAGGAAGAGATACGCAGTATTTT	TRBV28	TRBJ2-3	NA	TRBD2
CAWSVEPGKEKLFF	TGTGCCTGGAGTGTAGAACCGGGGAAGGAAAAACTGTTTTTT	TRBV30	TRBJ1-4	many	NA
CASSSLADPPMDEQFF	TGTGCCAGCAGCTCCTTAGCGGACCCACCAATGGATGAGCAGTTCTTC	TRBV11-3	TRBJ2-1	few	NA
CASSPEYNQPQHF	TGTGCCAGCTCACCCGAGTACAATCAGCCCCAGCATTTT	TRBV18	TRBJ1-5	many	NA
CASSNLAGGPYEQYF	TGTGCCAGCAGTAACCTAGCGGGAGGGCCGTACGAGCAGTACTTC	TRBV6-1	TRBJ2-7	few	TRBD2
CASSQRDLSSYNEQFF	TGCGCCAGCAGCCAAAGGGATTTGAGCTCCTACAATGAGCAGTTCTTC	TRBV4-1	TRBJ2-1	NA	NA
CSVVRGNGYTF	TGCAGCGTTGTAAGGGGGAATGGCTACACCTTC	TRBV29-1	TRBJ1-2	NA	NA
CASSLGSGTGGDQPQHF	TGCGCCAGCAGCTTGGGATCCGGGACAGGGGGAGATCAGCCCCAGCATTTT	TRBV5-1	TRBJ1-5	many	TRBD1
CASSLGLGQGLGETQYF	TGTGCCAGCAGCTTGGGGTTGGGACAGGGGTTGGGAGAGACCCAGTACTTC	TRBV5-5	TRBJ2-5	few	TRBD1
CAWSGPQVNTEAFF	TGTGCCTGGAGTGGTCCACAGGTGAACACTGAAGCTTTCTTT	TRBV30	TRBJ1-1	many	NA
CASGVESAGGTDTQYF	TGTGCCAGCGGCGTAGAGTCAGCGGGAGGTACAGATACGCAGTATTTT	TRBV9	TRBJ2-3	NA	TRBD2
CASSFPPTANYGYTF	TGTGCCAGCAGCTTCCCGCCGACAGCTAACTATGGCTACACCTTC	TRBV12-3/TRBV12-4	TRBJ1-2	many	NA
CASSLRARSNQPQHF	TGTGCCAGCAGCTTACGAGCCCGCAGCAATCAGCCCCAGCATTTT	TRBV13	TRBJ1-5	NA	NA
CASNRQGMNTEAFF	TGTGCCAGCAACCGACAGGGGATGAACACTGAAGCTTTCTTT	TRBV3-1	TRBJ1-1	many	TRBD1
CASSPPSSGRANEQFF	TGTGCCAGCTCACCACCGTCTAGCGGGAGGGCCAATGAGCAGTTCTTC	TRBV18	TRBJ2-1	many	TRBD2
CASGAGRTQYF	TGTGCCAGCGGGGCGGGGAGGACCCAGTACTTC	TRBV2	TRBJ2-5	few	NA